The rows below give T cell receptor beta chains drawn from one sample of a study of blood T cell repertoires in COVID-19. Measured with immunoSEQ multiplex PCR; TCRdb has only the in-frame clones, and not every one. In the table there are just over 300,000 clones, approximately 86% of which are singletons. The source material was PBMCs or T cells enriched from blood (not recorded which). These TCRs come from a woman younger than 30 who had recovered from COVID-19. Each CDR3 is given with its conserved first and last residue. The D gene is left open where the match is weak. Clone size, where shown, is once, few, many, or a class for clones that have expanded.

>NA|TRBJ1-2|TRBV5-6|NA
CASSVRGYYGYTF
TGTGCCAGCAGCGTTAGGGGCTACTATGGCTACACCTTC
>NA|TRBJ2-7|TRBV18|TRBD1
CASSPGTAHYEQYF
TGTGCCAGCTCACCGGGGACAGCCCACTACGAGCAGTACTTC
>NA|TRBJ1-1|TRBV11-1|NA
CASSFGSTEAFF
TGTGCCAGCAGCTTTGGTAGCACTGAAGCTTTCTTT
>NA|TRBJ1-2|TRBV7-2|TRBD1
CASSRGQGNGYTF
TGTGCCAGCAGCCGGGGACAGGGTAACGGCTACACCTTC
>NA|TRBJ1-2|TRBV7-8|TRBD1
CASSLGVGGGYGYTF
TGTGCCAGCAGCCTAGGTGTAGGGGGCGGCTATGGCTACACCTTC
>NA|TRBJ2-3|TRBV30|TRBD2
CAWSVSGRVDTQYF
TGTGCCTGGAGTGTAAGCGGGAGAGTGGATACGCAGTATTTT
>NA|TRBJ1-1|TRBV5-1|NA
CASSPQMGAVGAFF
TGCGCCAGCAGCCCGCAGATGGGGGCGGTGGGAGCTTTCTTT
>NA|TRBJ2-2|TRBV9|TRBD2
CASTAFGAGVQTGELFF
TGTGCCAGCACCGCCTTCGGAGCGGGAGTTCAAACCGGGGAGCTGTTTTTT
>NA|TRBJ1-4|TRBV30|TRBD1
CAWSPGQATNEKLFF
TGTGCCTGGAGTCCGGGACAGGCAACTAATGAAAAACTGTTTTTT
>NA|TRBJ2-1|TRBV19|NA
CASSISVYNEQFF
TGTGCCAGTAGTATCTCGGTGTACAATGAGCAGTTCTTC
>NA|TRBJ2-1|TRBV5-4|TRBD2
CASSGTSGGAPYNEQFF
TGTGCCAGCAGCGGGACTAGCGGGGGGGCCCCCTACAATGAGCAGTTCTTC
>NA|TRBJ2-1|TRBV27|TRBD2
CASRRIAGASYNEQFF
TGTGCCAGCAGGCGGATAGCGGGAGCTTCCTACAATGAGCAGTTCTTC
>NA|TRBJ1-4|TRBV5-4|NA
CASSLGRPNEKLFF
TGTGCCAGCAGCTTGGGGAGGCCTAATGAAAAACTGTTTTTT
>NA|TRBJ2-3|TRBV9|TRBD1
CASSHDGTGYTDTQYF
TGTGCCAGCAGCCATGACGGGACAGGCTACACAGATACGCAGTATTTT
>few|TRBJ1-5|TRBV4-1|TRBD1
CASSQSSDRGYNQPQHF
TGCGCCAGCAGCCAATCGTCGGACAGGGGATACAATCAGCCCCAGCATTTT
>NA|TRBJ1-2|TRBV7-2|TRBD1
CASSLRTGMDGYTF
TGTGCCAGCAGCTTACGGACAGGGATGGATGGCTACACCTTC
>NA|TRBJ1-2|TRBV9|TRBD1
CASSSRQGYGYTF
TGTGCCAGCAGCAGCCGACAGGGCTATGGCTACACCTTC
>NA|TRBJ2-7|TRBV12-3/TRBV12-4|NA
CASSYGQTYEQYF
TGTGCCAGCAGTTACGGACAGACCTACGAGCAGTACTTC
>NA|TRBJ1-5|TRBV6-2/TRBV6-3|NA
CASSRDRANNQPQHF
TGTGCCAGCAGCCGAGACAGAGCCAACAATCAGCCCCAGCATTTT
>NA|TRBJ2-7|TRBV3-1/TRBV3-2|NA
CASSQGLSSYEQYF
TGTGCCAGCAGCCAAGGACTGAGCTCCTACGAGCAGTACTTC
>NA|TRBJ1-2|TRBV27|TRBD1
CASSKDRDYGYTF
TGTGCCAGCAGCAAGGACAGGGACTATGGCTACACCTTC
>NA|TRBJ1-1|TRBV15|TRBD1
CATSRDRGRGTEAFF
TGTGCCACCAGCAGAGACAGGGGGCGCGGTACTGAAGCTTTCTTT
>NA|TRBJ1-6|TRBV6-5|NA
CASYTGLNSPLHF
TGTGCCAGTTACACAGGGCTGAATTCACCCCTCCACTTT
>NA|TRBJ1-1|TRBV6-5|NA
CASSPTRSNTEAFF
TGTGCCAGCAGTCCGACAAGGTCTAACACTGAAGCTTTCTTT
>NA|TRBJ1-3|TRBV9|TRBD1
CASSPRGTGTNTIYF
TGTGCCAGCAGCCCTAGGGGGACAGGGACGAACACCATATATTTT
>NA|TRBJ1-1|TRBV12-3/TRBV12-4|NA
CASRREIDTEAFF
TGTGCCAGCAGGAGGGAGATTGACACTGAAGCTTTCTTT
>NA|TRBJ1-4|TRBV28|NA
CASSPGWGNNEKLFF
TGTGCCAGCAGCCCTGGGTGGGGCAATAATGAAAAACTGTTTTTT
>NA|TRBJ1-1|TRBV5-1|TRBD1
CASSLIPGTDNTEAFF
TGCGCCAGCAGCCTGATTCCCGGGACAGATAACACTGAAGCTTTCTTT
>NA|TRBJ2-3|TRBV6-5|TRBD2
CATASAGGPFDTQYF
TGTGCCACAGCAAGTGCGGGGGGGCCTTTTGATACGCAGTATTTT
>NA|TRBJ1-1|TRBV28|TRBD1
CASSGQGRTEAFF
TGTGCCAGCAGCGGACAGGGGAGGACTGAAGCTTTCTTT
>NA|TRBJ1-1|TRBV9|NA
CASSSVERVTEAFF
TGTGCCAGCAGCTCCGTCGAGAGGGTTACTGAAGCTTTCTTT
>NA|TRBJ1-1|TRBV9|NA
CASSRRGATEAFF
TGTGCCAGCAGCCGGAGGGGAGCCACTGAAGCTTTCTTT
>NA|TRBJ2-3|TRBV2|NA
CASSVRDSGDTQYF
TGTGCCAGCAGTGTACGAGACAGCGGGGATACGCAGTATTTT
>NA|TRBJ2-2|TRBV4-2|NA
CASSQEARGNPEDRSSGELFF
TGTGCCAGCAGCCAAGAAGCGCGCGGGAACCCCGAGGACCGGTCTTCCGGGGAGCTGTTTTTT
>NA|TRBJ2-5|TRBV3-1/TRBV3-2|TRBD2
CASSRPGLADQETQYF
TGTGCCAGCAGCCGCCCGGGACTAGCGGACCAAGAGACCCAGTACTTC
>NA|TRBJ2-1|TRBV25-1|NA
CASSALQSVDNEQFF
TGTGCCAGCAGTGCCCTGCAATCTGTAGACAATGAGCAGTTCTTC
>NA|TRBJ1-2|TRBV5-1|TRBD1
CASSPTGIPRNGYTF
TGCGCCAGCAGTCCGACAGGGATCCCCAGAAATGGCTACACCTTC
>NA|TRBJ2-6|TRBV7-2|NA
CASSLGAGNSGANVLTF
TGTGCCAGCAGCTTAGGGGCCGGAAACTCTGGGGCCAACGTCCTGACTTTC
>NA|TRBJ2-7|TRBV7-8|NA
CASSLASVGSAEALSASYEQYF
TGTGCCAGCAGCTTAGCGAGTGTTGGGTCAGCGGAGGCCCTTTCCGCATCCTACGAGCAGTACTTC
>few|TRBJ2-7|TRBV15|NA
CATSRGTNGYEQYF
TGTGCCACCAGCAGAGGGACTAACGGCTACGAGCAGTACTTC
>NA|TRBJ2-5|TRBV15|NA
CATSRDGGPYQETQYF
TGTGCCACCAGCAGAGATGGCGGCCCGTACCAAGAGACCCAGTACTTC
>NA|TRBJ2-3|TRBV13|NA
CASSSTDTQYF
TGTGCCAGCAGCTCGACAGATACGCAGTATTTT
>NA|TRBJ1-4|TRBV5-4|TRBD1
CASSRRDRGRNEKLFF
TGTGCCAGCAGCCGCCGGGACAGGGGGCGTAATGAAAAACTGTTTTTT
>NA|TRBJ2-4|TRBV6-6|NA
CASRSGRLKNIQYF
TGTGCCAGCAGATCAGGGCGCCTCAAAAACATTCAGTACTTC
>NA|TRBJ1-4|TRBV4-2|NA
CASTGQAEYEKLFF
TGTGCCAGCACTGGGCAAGCGGAGTATGAAAAACTGTTTTTT
>once|TRBJ2-1|TRBV19|NA
CATGLRYNEQFF
TGTGCCACCGGACTACGGTACAATGAGCAGTTCTTC
>NA|TRBJ2-5|TRBV27|TRBD2
CASSPGLAGVLVSLETQYF
TGTGCCAGCAGTCCCGGACTAGCGGGAGTTCTTGTTTCTTTGGAGACCCAGTACTTC
>NA|TRBJ1-2|TRBV7-9|TRBD1
CASSLEQGSGYTF
TGTGCCAGCAGCTTAGAACAGGGGAGCGGCTACACCTTC
>once|TRBJ1-1|TRBV7-9|NA
CASRDGMGPLNTEAFF
TGTGCCAGCAGAGACGGGATGGGCCCTCTAAACACTGAAGCTTTCTTT
>NA|TRBJ2-7|TRBV28|TRBD2
CASRTSRLTTSGSYEQYF
TGTGCCAGCAGGACGTCGAGATTAACAACTAGCGGGAGTTACGAGCAGTACTTC
>NA|TRBJ2-1|TRBV11-3|TRBD2
CASSPRTSGYNEQFF
TGTGCCAGCAGCCCGCGGACTAGCGGTTACAATGAGCAGTTCTTC
>NA|TRBJ2-2|TRBV5-1|NA
CASSLGAGNGNTGELFF
TGCGCCAGCAGCTTGGGGGCAGGGAACGGTAACACCGGGGAGCTGTTTTTT
>many|TRBJ2-5|TRBV28|TRBD1
CASSFHPGTGGFETQYF
TGTGCCAGCAGTTTCCATCCCGGGACAGGGGGCTTCGAGACCCAGTACTTC
>NA|TRBJ1-2|TRBV12-3/TRBV12-4|NA
CASSASRNGYTF
TGTGCCAGCAGTGCTAGTAGGAATGGCTACACCTTC
>NA|TRBJ2-5|TRBV5-1|TRBD2
CASSLTSGGLQETQYF
TGCGCCAGCAGCTTGACTAGCGGGGGCCTACAAGAGACCCAGTACTTC
>NA|TRBJ1-2|TRBV19|TRBD1
CASSITGVSNYGYTF
TGTGCCAGTAGTATTACAGGGGTGTCTAACTATGGCTACACCTTC
>NA|TRBJ2-5|TRBV5-8|TRBD2
CASSYPGLAGGWRETQYF
TGTGCCAGCAGCTACCCGGGACTAGCGGGAGGATGGCGAGAGACCCAGTACTTC
>NA|TRBJ2-7|TRBV7-2|TRBD1
CASSSAPTGVSYEQYF
TGTGCCAGCAGCTCGGCTCCTACAGGGGTCTCCTACGAGCAGTACTTC
>NA|TRBJ2-3|TRBV30|TRBD1
CAWRGRFPGGPTDTQYF
TGTGCCTGGAGGGGACGGTTCCCAGGGGGCCCCACAGATACGCAGTATTTT
>NA|TRBJ2-2|TRBV4-1|NA
CASSQPRERPGELFF
TGCGCCAGCAGCCAGCCTCGGGAGCGGCCCGGGGAGCTGTTTTTT